The rows below give T cell receptor beta chains drawn from one sample of a study of shared clonotypes between healthy human individuals. Measured with immunoSEQ multiplex PCR; TCRdb has only the in-frame clones, and not every one. The table includes 2 million to 2.5 million clones, about nine tenths detected once. The sample taken for sequencing was naive CD4+ T cells from PBMCs. All receptors derive from a man aged 18-30 years in good health. Some clones in this sample may be carry-over from other donors' samples. The conserved cysteine and the conserved F or W are not part of the CDR3 here.

j_call	v_call	cdr3_aa
TRBJ2-6	TRBV5-3	AGNPTQPRSGANVLT
TRBJ1-3	TRBV5-1	ASQHDAGSGNTIY
TRBJ1-2	TRBV11-2	ASSYGGFNYGYT
TRBJ2-3	TRBV28	ASSPQGAGSFTDTQY
TRBJ1-3	TRBV5-1	ASSRSGTDGNTIY
TRBJ2-1	TRBV5-4	ASSLDAGGYHNEQF
TRBJ2-1	TRBV11-2	ASSLLAGPVNEQF
TRBJ2-3	TRBV11-2	ASSLMAGSTDTQY
TRBJ2-2	TRBV4-1	ASSQGDRGDTGELF
TRBJ2-2	TRBV6-5	ASSYDSNTGELF
TRBJ2-1	TRBV15	ATSRTLDEQF
TRBJ2-3	TRBV5-1	ASSLGALGSGADTQY
TRBJ2-7	TRBV19	ASSIGFSSYEQY
TRBJ1-2	TRBV28	ASGSFGYQGQANYGYT
TRBJ2-5	TRBV5-6	ASSTTLAGAETQY
TRBJ2-1	TRBV28	ASSGQGAGNEQF
TRBJ2-3	TRBV7-2	ASSLRSGDPPDTQY
TRBJ1-5	TRBV5-5	ASSRTGTFNQPQH
TRBJ1-3	TRBV25-1	ASSEADRLRNTIY
TRBJ1-1	TRBV6-5	ASITLGGPNTEAF
TRBJ2-5	TRBV5-8	ASSLEATAQETQY
TRBJ1-2	TRBV9	ASSVGPSSLYGYT
TRBJ2-5	TRBV7-6	ASSSGVAGAPAAETQY
TRBJ1-6	TRBV3-1/TRBV3-2	ASSPGVH
TRBJ2-4	TRBV7-2	ASTPPGQAKNIQY
TRBJ2-6	TRBV6-5	ASRRGALKANVLT
TRBJ1-4	TRBV5-1	ASSFIGNEKLF
TRBJ2-1	TRBV5-1	ASSLISRAGVVGNEQF